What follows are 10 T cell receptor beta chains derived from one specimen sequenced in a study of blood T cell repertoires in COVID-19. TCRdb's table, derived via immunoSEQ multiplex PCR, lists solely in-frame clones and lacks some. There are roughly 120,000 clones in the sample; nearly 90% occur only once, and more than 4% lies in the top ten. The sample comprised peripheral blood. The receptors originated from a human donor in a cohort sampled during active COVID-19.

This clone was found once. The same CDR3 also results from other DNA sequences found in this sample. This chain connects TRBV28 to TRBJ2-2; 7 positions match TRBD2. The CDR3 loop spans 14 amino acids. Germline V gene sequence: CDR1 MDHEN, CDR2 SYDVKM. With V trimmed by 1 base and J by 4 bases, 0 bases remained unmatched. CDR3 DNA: TGTGCCAGCAGTTTATTAGCGGGCACCGGGGAGCTGTTTTTT. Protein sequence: CASSLLAGTGELFF.

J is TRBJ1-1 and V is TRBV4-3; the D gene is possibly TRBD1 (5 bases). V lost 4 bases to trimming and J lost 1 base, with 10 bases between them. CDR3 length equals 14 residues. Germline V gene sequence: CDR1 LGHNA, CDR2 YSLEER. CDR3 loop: CASSLEGKNTEAFF. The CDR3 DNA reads TGCGCCAGCAGCCTGGAGGGGAAGAACACTGAAGCTTTCTTT.

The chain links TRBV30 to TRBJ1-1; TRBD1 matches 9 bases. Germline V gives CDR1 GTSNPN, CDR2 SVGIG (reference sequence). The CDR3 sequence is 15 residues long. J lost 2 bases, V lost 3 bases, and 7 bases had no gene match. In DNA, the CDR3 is TGTGCCTGGAGGAATAGACAGGGGGGAAACACTGAAGCTTTCTTT. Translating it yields CAWRNRQGGNTEAFF.

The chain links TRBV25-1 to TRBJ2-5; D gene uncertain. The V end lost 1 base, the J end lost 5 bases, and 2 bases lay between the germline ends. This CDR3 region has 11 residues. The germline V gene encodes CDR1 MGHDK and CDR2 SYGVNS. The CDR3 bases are TGTGCCAGCAGTGAATCGGAGACCCAGTACTTC. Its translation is CASSESETQYF.

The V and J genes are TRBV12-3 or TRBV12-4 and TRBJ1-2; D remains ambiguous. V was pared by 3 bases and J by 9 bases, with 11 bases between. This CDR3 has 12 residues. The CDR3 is CASSFGGYRYTF. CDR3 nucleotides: TGTGCCAGCAGTTTCGGCGGATATCGCTACACCTTC.

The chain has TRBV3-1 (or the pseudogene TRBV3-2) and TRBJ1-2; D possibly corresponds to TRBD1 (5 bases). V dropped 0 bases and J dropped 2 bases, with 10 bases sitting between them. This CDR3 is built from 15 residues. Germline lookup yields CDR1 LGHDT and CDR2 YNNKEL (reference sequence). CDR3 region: CASSQDPGGNYGYTF. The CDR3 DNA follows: TGTGCCAGCAGCCAAGATCCCGGGGGGAACTATGGCTACACCTTC.

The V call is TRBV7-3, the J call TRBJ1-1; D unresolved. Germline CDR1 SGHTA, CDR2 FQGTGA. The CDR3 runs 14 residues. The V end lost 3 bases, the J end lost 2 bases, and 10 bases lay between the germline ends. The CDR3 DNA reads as TGTGCCAGCAGCTTCCAAGGAGGTAACACTGAAGCTTTCTTT. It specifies CASSFQGGNTEAFF.

The CDR3 DNA reads TGTGCCAGCAGTGCACAGAATAATTCACCCCTCCACTTT. It yields the protein CASSAQNNSPLHF. The chain uses TRBV2 and TRBJ1-6; the D is unclear. V was pared by 4 bases and J by 5 bases, with 6 bases between. Germline V gene lookup returns CDR1 SNHLY and CDR2 FYNNEI. CDR3 length: 13 residues.

For the CDR3, the DNA is TGTGCCATTGGGCCGGCTAGCAATCAGCCCCAGCATTTT. It encodes CAIGPASNQPQHF. This sequence joins TRBV10-3 and TRBJ1-5, with D unresolved. Germline V gene data show CDR1 as ENHRY and CDR2 as SYGVKD. V shed 9 bases and J shed 0 bases, with 9 bases lying between them. The CDR3 consists of 13 residues.

CDR3 in amino acids: CASSPGTGAFGEKLFF. DNA of the CDR3: TGTGCCAGCAGTCCCGGGACAGGGGCGTTTGGGGAAAAACTGTTTTTT. The chain couples TRBV27 to TRBJ1-4; 10 bases line up with TRBD1. CDR1 and CDR2 from the germline V gene are MNHEY and SMNVEV (reference sequence). The CDR3 contains 16 residues. V lost 5 bases, J lost 8 bases, and 11 bases stayed unmatched.